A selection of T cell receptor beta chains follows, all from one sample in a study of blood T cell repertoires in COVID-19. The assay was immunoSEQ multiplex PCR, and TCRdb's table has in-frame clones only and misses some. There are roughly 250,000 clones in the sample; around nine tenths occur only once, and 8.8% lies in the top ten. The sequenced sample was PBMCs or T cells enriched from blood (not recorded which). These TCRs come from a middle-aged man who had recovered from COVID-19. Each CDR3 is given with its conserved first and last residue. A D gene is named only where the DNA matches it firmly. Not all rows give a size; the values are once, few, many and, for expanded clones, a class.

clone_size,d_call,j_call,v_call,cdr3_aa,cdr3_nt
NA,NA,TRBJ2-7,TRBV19,CASSISPDGAYEQYF,TGTGCCAGTAGTATTTCTCCGGACGGGGCCTACGAGCAGTACTTC
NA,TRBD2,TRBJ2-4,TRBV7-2,CASSSRAGGTLAKNIQYF,TGTGCCAGCAGCTCCAGAGCGGGGGGAACTCTAGCCAAAAACATTCAGTACTTC
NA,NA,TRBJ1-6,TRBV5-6,CASSLYQGMSSPLHF,TGTGCCAGCAGCTTGTACCAGGGGATGAGTTCACCCCTCCACTTT
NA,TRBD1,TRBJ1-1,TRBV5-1,CASSPGQASFEAFF,TGCGCCAGCAGCCCCGGACAGGCCTCCTTTGAAGCTTTCTTT
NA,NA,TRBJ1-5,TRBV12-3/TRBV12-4,CASSFHLAPQHF,TGTGCCAGCAGTTTTCATCTAGCGCCCCAGCATTTT
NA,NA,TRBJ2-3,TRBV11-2,CASSYSKTTDTQYF,TGTGCCAGCTCCTACAGCAAAACCACAGATACGCAGTATTTT
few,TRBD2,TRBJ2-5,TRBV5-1,CASSGIFSGPPSGRNQTQYF,TGCGCCAGCAGCGGAATCTTTTCTGGACCTCCTAGCGGGAGAAACCAGACCCAGTACTTC
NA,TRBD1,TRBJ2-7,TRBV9,CASTPRDGTGVNEQYF,TGTGCCAGCACCCCCCGGGATGGGACAGGAGTAAACGAGCAGTACTTC
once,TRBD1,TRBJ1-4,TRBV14,CASSRGTGGEKLFF,TGTGCCAGCAGCCGCGGGACAGGGGGCGAAAAACTGTTTTTT
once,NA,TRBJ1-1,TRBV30,CAWEHGTEAFF,TGTGCCTGGGAGCATGGCACTGAAGCTTTCTTT
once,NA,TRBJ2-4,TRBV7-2,CASSLDWSSQNIQYF,TGTGCCAGCAGCTTAGATTGGTCTAGCCAAAACATTCAGTACTTC
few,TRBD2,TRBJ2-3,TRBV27,CASYRSGRAPTDTQYF,TGTGCCAGCTACCGTAGCGGGAGAGCTCCCACAGATACGCAGTATTTT
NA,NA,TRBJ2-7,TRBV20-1,CRAGGTYEQYF,TGCAGGGCCGGGGGAACCTACGAGCAGTACTTC
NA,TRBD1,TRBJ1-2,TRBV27,CASSFYAGTGVNTNYGYTF,TGTGCCAGCAGTTTCTACGCCGGGACAGGGGTTAACACTAACTATGGCTACACCTTC
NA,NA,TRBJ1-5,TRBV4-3,CASSRILEANQPQHF,TGCGCCAGCAGCCGCATACTTGAGGCCAATCAGCCCCAGCATTTT
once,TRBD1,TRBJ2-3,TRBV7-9,CASSLNRDRGLTDTQYF,TGTGCCAGCAGCTTAAACAGGGACAGGGGTTTGACAGATACGCAGTATTTT
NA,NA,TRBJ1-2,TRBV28,CASSLVQVRDYGYTF,TGTGCCAGCAGTTTGGTTCAGGTCAGGGACTATGGCTACACCTTC
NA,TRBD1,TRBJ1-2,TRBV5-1,CASSATTGGSYGYTF,TGCGCCAGCAGCGCGACGACAGGGGGTTCCTATGGCTACACCTTC
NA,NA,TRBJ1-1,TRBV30,CAWSVGAGRSAFF,TGTGCCTGGAGTGTAGGGGCAGGCAGGTCTGCTTTCTTT
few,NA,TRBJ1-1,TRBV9,CASSVSHTAPNTEAFF,TGTGCCAGCAGCGTATCTCATACAGCACCGAACACTGAAGCTTTCTTT
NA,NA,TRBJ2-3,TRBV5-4,CASSFTGPDTQYF,TGTGCCAGCAGCTTCACTGGGCCAGATACGCAGTATTTT
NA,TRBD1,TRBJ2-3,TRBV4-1,CASRRITGTGSIDTQYF,TGCGCCAGCAGAAGGATAACCGGGACAGGGTCGATCGATACGCAGTATTTT
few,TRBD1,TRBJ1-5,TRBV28,CASSSQPGQGPHYSNQPQHF,TGTGCCAGCAGTTCACAACCGGGACAGGGGCCCCATTATAGCAATCAGCCCCAGCATTTT
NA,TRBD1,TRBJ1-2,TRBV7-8,CASSLADREYGYTF,TGTGCCAGCAGCTTAGCCGACAGGGAGTATGGCTACACCTTC
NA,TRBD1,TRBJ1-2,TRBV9,CASSALVTGGYGYTF,TGTGCCAGCAGCGCCCTCGTCACAGGGGGCTATGGCTACACCTTC
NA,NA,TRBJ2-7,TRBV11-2,CASSRGQGGFAYEQYF,TGTGCCAGCAGCAGAGGACAGGGAGGGTTTGCCTACGAGCAGTACTTC
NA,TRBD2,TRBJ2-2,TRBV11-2,CASSLRLPGLANPGELFF,TGTGCCAGCAGCTTACGTTTGCCGGGACTAGCGAACCCCGGGGAGCTGTTTTTT
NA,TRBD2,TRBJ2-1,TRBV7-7,CASSSGLAGDNEQFF,TGTGCTAGCAGCTCGGGACTAGCGGGGGACAATGAGCAGTTCTTC
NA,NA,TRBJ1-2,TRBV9,CASSVATSGPRGYTF,TGTGCCAGCAGCGTAGCTACATCCGGCCCCAGGGGCTACACCTTC
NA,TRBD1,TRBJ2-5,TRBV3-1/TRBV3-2,CASSHLLGTGIQETQYF,TGTGCCAGCAGTCATCTGCTCGGGACAGGGATCCAAGAGACCCAGTACTTC
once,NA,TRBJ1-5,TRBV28,CASQSGGLSNQPQHF,TGTGCCAGCCAATCGGGGGGACTTAGCAATCAGCCCCAGCATTTT
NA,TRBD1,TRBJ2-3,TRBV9,CASSAEGEGARYF,TGTGCCAGCAGCGCCGAAGGTGAGGGGGCGAGGTATTTT
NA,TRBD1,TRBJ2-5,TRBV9,CASSVDRGETQYF,TGTGCCAGCAGCGTCGACAGGGGGGAGACCCAGTACTTC
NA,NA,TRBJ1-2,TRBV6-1,CASSETYGYTF,TGTGCCAGCAGTGAAACTTATGGCTACACCTTC
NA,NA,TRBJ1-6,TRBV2,CASGGTFYNSPLHF,TGTGCCAGCGGGGGGACCTTTTATAATTCACCCCTCCACTTT
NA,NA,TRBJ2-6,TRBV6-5,CASSPTVSGANVLTF,TGTGCCAGCAGTCCCACAGTCTCTGGGGCCAACGTCCTGACTTTC
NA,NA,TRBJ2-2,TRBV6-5,CASSYTRANTGELFF,TGTGCCAGCAGTTATACCCGCGCGAACACCGGGGAGCTGTTTTTT
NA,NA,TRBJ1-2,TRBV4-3,CASSQRQAAGYTF,TGCGCCAGCAGCCAACGGCAAGCGGCTGGCTACACCTTC
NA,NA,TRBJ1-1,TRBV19,CASSHRLRAGVNTEAFF,TGTGCCAGTAGCCATAGACTCAGGGCGGGGGTGAACACTGAAGCTTTCTTT
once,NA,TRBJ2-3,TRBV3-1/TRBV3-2,CASSQDPLILTDTQYF,TGTGCCAGCAGCCAAGACCCACTAATCCTCACAGATACGCAGTATTTT
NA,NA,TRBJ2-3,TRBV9,CASSVERSRGTDTQYF,TGTGCCAGCAGCGTAGAAAGATCCAGGGGCACAGATACGCAGTATTTT
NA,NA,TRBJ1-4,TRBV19,CASTQGRGSTNEKLFF,TGTGCCAGTACCCAAGGAAGGGGTTCGACTAATGAAAAACTGTTTTTT
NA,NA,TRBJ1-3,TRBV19,CAARGRGYLNTIYF,TGTGCCGCCCGTGGCAGGGGCTATTTAAACACCATATATTTT
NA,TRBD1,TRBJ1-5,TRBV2,CASSRDRGQQPQHF,TGTGCCAGCAGCAGGGACAGGGGGCAACAGCCCCAGCATTTT
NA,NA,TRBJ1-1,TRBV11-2,CASSLGTSTEAFF,TGTGCCAGCAGCTTAGGGACATCCACTGAAGCTTTCTTT